Shown below are 5 T cell receptor beta chains from a single sample sequenced in a study of blood T cells in healthy people across ages (dated by TCRdb to the mid-2010s). Library preparation employed 5' RACE. Sequencing used an Illumina HiSeq 2500. A second roughly 6 to 12 cycle PCR used a sample-barcoded 5' primer and a J-beta primer mix. The public sequencing data were trimmed at Q25 with fastp and processed into clonotypes with MiXCR by TCRdb, which kept only in-frame beta chains. Duplicate CDR3 protein sequences are folded into a single record with the most common DNA and genes. Recorded for this sample are hundreds of thousands of distinct CDR3 sequences; roughly 21% of them occurred a single time. Roughly 3.9% of the sample rests with the top ten. Sequenced input: blood. The receptors stem from a man aged 65-85 years in good health.

The count of this clonotype is one. V and J are TRBV12-5 and TRBJ2-2, with a possible D match to TRBD2 (5 bases). V dropped 6 bases and J dropped 2 bases, with 13 bases sitting between them. This CDR3 has 15 amino acids. Germline lookup yields CDR1 LGHNT and CDR2 FRNRAP. The CDR3 region is CASGPRSSNTGELFF. The CDR3 region has the DNA TGTGCTAGTGGCCCAAGGTCTAGCAACACCGGGGAGCTGTTTTTT.

This clonotype appeared a few times. The chain links TRBV29-1 to TRBJ1-5; D gene uncertain. This CDR3 has 13 amino acids. Germline CDR1 reads SQVTM; CDR2 reads ANQGSEA. V was clipped by 6 bases and J by 3 bases, with 12 bases between them. CDR3 sequence (DNA): TGCAGCGTACAACGGGCCCCCAATCAGCCCCAGCATTTT. The encoded protein is CSVQRAPNQPQHF.

The sample holds a few counts of this clonotype. The rearrangement uses TRBV6-2 or TRBV6-3 and TRBJ2-1, with TRBD2 as a possible D gene (5 bases). From germline, CDR1 is MNHEY and CDR2 SVGEGT. V shed 7 bases and J shed 0 bases, with 16 bases lying between them. The CDR3 has 16 residues. In DNA form, the CDR3 reads TGTGCCAGCACCGACGGACTCTCGCTCTCCTACAATGAGCAGTTCTTC. Protein sequence: CASTDGLSLSYNEQFF.

The sample holds many counts of this clonotype. V is TRBV20-1 and J is TRBJ2-1; 8 bases line up with TRBD2. J was trimmed by 0 bases and V by 1 base; bases with no gene match: 11. The length of the CDR3 is 18 residues. The germline CDR1 and CDR2 sequences are DFQATT and SNEGSKA (reference sequence). This chain's CDR3 is CSARARGKRGSSYNEQFF. CDR3 DNA: TGCAGTGCTAGAGCCAGAGGGAAGCGGGGGAGCTCCTACAATGAGCAGTTCTTC.

The V and J genes are TRBV18 and TRBJ2-5; tentatively, D is TRBD2 (5 bases). Gene TRBJ2-1 matches the end of the DNA better, so the J call may be wrong. The CDR3 contains 14 residues. Germline loops: CDR1 KGHSH, CDR2 LQKENI. The CDR3: CASSPKDSDHEQFF. The CDR3 nucleotides are TGTGCCAGCTCACCAAAGGACTCAGACCATGAGCAGTTCTTC.